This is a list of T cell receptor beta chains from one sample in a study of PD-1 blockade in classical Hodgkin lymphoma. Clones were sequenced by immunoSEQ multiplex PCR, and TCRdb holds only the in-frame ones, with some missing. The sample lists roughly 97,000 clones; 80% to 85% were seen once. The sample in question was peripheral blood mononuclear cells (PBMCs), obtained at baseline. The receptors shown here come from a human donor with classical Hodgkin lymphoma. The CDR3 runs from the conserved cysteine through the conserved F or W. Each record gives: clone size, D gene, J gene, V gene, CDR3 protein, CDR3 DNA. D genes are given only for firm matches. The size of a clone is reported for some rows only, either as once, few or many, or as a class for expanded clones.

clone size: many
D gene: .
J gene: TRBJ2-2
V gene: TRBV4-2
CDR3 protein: CASSLQIGTGELFF
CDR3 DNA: TGTGCCAGCAGCCTTCAGATTGGCACCGGGGAGCTGTTTTTT

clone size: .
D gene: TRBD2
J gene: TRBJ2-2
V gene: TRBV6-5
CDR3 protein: CASSMGLADTGELFF
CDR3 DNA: TGTGCCAGCAGCATGGGACTAGCCGACACCGGGGAGCTGTTTTTT

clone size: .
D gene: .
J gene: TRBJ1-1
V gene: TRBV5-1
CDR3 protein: CASSLAGINTEAFF
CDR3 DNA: TGCGCCAGCAGCTTGGCAGGGATTAACACTGAAGCTTTCTTT

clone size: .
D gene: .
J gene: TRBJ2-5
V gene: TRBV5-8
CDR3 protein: CASSLVQGRETQYF
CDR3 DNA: TGTGCCAGCAGCTTGGTTCAGGGGAGGGAGACCCAGTACTTC

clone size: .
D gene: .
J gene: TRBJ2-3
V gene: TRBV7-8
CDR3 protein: CASSTDRTDTQYF
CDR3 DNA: TGTGCCAGCAGTACGGACCGCACAGATACGCAGTATTTT

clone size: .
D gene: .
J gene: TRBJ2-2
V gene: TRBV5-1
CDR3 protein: CASSPDLNTGELFF
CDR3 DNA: TGCGCCAGCAGCCCCGACTTAAACACCGGGGAGCTGTTTTTT

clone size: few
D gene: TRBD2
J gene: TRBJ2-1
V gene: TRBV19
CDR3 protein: CASSFREGDEQFF
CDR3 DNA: TGTGCCAGTAGTTTCCGGGAGGGCGATGAGCAGTTCTTC

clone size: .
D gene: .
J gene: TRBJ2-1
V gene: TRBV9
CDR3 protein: CASSVPSLAPYNEQFF
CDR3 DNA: TGTGCCAGCAGCGTACCTTCCCTGGCCCCCTACAATGAGCAGTTCTTC

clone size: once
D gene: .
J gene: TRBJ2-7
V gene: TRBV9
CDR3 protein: CASSVGDTSYEQYF
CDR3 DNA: TGTGCCAGCAGCGTAGGGGACACCTCCTACGAGCAGTACTTC

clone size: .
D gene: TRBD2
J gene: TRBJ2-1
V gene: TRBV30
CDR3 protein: CAWSVDLAGGWEQFF
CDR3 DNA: TGTGCCTGGAGTGTAGATCTAGCGGGAGGATGGGAGCAGTTCTTC

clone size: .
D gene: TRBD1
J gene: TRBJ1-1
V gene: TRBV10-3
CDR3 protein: CAGRDRVNTEAFF
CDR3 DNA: TGTGCCGGCCGGGACAGAGTGAACACTGAAGCTTTCTTT

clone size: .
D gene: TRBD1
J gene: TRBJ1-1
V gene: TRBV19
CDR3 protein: CASNYRGLSTEAFF
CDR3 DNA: TGTGCCAGTAATTACAGGGGGCTGAGTACTGAAGCTTTCTTT

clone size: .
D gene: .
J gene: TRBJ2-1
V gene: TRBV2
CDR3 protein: CASNKVPNEQFF
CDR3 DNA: TGTGCCAGCAATAAAGTGCCCAATGAGCAGTTCTTC

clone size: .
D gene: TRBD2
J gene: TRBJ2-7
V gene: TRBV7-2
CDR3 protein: CASSTSGVSSYGQYF
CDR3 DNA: TGTGCCAGCAGCACTAGCGGGGTGAGCTCCTACGGGCAGTACTTC

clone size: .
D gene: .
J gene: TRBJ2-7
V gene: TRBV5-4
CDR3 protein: CASSFSAGLSSYEQYF
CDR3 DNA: TGTGCCAGCAGCTTTTCAGCGGGCCTGAGCTCCTACGAGCAGTACTTC

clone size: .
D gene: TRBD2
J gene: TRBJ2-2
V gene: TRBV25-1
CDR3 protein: CASSSSSGRITGELFF
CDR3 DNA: TGTGCCAGCAGTAGTTCTAGCGGGAGGATCACCGGGGAGCTGTTTTTT

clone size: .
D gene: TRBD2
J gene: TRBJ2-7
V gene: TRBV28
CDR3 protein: CATVGGLAPYEQYF
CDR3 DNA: TGTGCCACGGTCGGGGGACTAGCGCCATACGAGCAGTACTTC

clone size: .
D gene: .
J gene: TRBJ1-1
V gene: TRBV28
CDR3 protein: CASSLWGRMNTEAFF
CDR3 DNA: TGTGCCAGCAGTTTATGGGGACGGATGAACACTGAAGCTTTCTTT

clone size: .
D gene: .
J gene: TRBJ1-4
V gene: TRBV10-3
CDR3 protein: CAIRGASTNEKLFF
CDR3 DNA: TGTGCCATCAGGGGGGCTTCAACTAATGAAAAACTGTTTTTT

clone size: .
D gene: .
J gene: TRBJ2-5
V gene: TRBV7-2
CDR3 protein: CASSLGVRSAGTGGTQYF
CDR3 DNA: TGTGCCAGCAGCTTGGGTGTCAGATCGGCGGGAACTGGCGGGACCCAGTACTTC

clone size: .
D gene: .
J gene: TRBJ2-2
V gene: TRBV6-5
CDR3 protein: CASRQTQTGRELFF
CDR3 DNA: TGTGCCAGCAGGCAGACCCAGACCGGGAGGGAGCTGTTTTTT

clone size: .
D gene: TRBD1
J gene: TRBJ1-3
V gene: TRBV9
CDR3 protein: CASSVGQGGTIYF
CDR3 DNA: TGTGCCAGCAGCGTAGGACAGGGCGGCACCATATATTTT

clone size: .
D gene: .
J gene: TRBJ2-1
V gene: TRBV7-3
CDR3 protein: CASSSLGGAYNEQFF
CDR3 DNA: TGTGCCAGCAGCTCCTTGGGGGGCGCCTACAATGAGCAGTTCTTC

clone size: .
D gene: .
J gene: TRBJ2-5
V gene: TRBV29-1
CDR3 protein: CSVRETQGGETQYF
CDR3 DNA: TGCAGCGTTCGCGAAACACAGGGAGGGGAGACCCAGTACTTC

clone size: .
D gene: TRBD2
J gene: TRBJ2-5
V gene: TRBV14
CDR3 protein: CASSPQLAGAQQVNF
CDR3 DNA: TGTGCCAGCAGCCCACAACTAGCGGGAGCCCAGCAGGTTAACTTC

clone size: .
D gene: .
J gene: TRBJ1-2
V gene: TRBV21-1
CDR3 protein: CASSLGTNYGYTF
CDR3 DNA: TGTGCCAGCAGCCTCGGGACAAACTATGGCTACACCTTC

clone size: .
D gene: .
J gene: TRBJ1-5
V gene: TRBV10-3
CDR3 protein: CAISIQSNQPQHF
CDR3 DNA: TGTGCCATCAGTATCCAGAGCAATCAGCCCCAGCATTTT

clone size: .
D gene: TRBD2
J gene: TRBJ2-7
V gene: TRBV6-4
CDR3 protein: CASSDSKLAENYEQYF
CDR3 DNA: TGTGCCAGCAGTGACTCGAAACTAGCGGAGAACTACGAGCAGTACTTC

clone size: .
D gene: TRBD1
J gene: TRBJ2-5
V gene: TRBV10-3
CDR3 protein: CAISRDRTQETQYF
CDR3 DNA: TGTGCCATCAGCCGGGACAGGACCCAAGAGACCCAGTACTTC

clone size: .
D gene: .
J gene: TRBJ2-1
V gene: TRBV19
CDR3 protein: CASSNGPSPFGNEQFF
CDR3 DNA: TGTGCCAGTAGTAATGGCCCCAGCCCCTTTGGCAATGAGCAGTTCTTC

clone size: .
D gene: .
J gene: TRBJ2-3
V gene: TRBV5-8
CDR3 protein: CASSLGPWDTQYF
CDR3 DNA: TGTGCCAGCAGCTTGGGTCCCTGGGATACGCAGTATTTT

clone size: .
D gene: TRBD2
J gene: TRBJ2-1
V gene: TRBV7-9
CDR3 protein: CASSLGLAGEDEQFF
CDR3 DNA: TGTGCCAGCAGCTTAGGCCTAGCGGGAGAGGATGAGCAGTTCTTC

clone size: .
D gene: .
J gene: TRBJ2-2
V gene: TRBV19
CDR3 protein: CASSIKGASTGELFF
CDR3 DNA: TGTGCCAGTAGTATTAAAGGGGCGAGCACCGGGGAGCTGTTTTTT

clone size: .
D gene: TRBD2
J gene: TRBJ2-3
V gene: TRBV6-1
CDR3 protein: CASSVAGVSDTQYF
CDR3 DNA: TGTGCCAGCAGTGTGGCGGGGGTGTCGGATACGCAGTATTTT

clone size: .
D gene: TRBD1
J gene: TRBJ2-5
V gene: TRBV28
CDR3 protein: CASSPTGVETQYF
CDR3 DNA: TGTGCCAGCAGTCCGACAGGGGTAGAGACCCAGTACTTC

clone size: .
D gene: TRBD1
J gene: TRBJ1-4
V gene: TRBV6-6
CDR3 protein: CASSEGASGEKLFF
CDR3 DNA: TGTGCCAGCAGCGAGGGGGCGAGTGGGGAAAAACTGTTTTTT